The rows below give T cell receptor beta chains drawn from one sample of a study of blood T cell repertoires in COVID-19. Sequenced by immunoSEQ multiplex PCR; TCRdb stores in-frame clones only, minus some. The sample records around 440,000 clones, more than 70% being singletons. The material sequenced was peripheral blood. These receptors were obtained from a woman aged 45 to 65 with COVID-19, enrolled during active disease. Each CDR3 is given without its conserved first and last residue.

V	J	CDR3
TRBV27	TRBJ2-1	ASSSPGTSGGYNEQF
TRBV12-3/TRBV12-4	TRBJ2-2	ATRLTGSGELF
TRBV5-1	TRBJ2-4	ASSPLTGGLAKNIQY
TRBV5-8	TRBJ2-7	ASSHNTGTMTYEQY
TRBV7-3	TRBJ2-7	ASSSYPGLHGYEQY
TRBV5-1	TRBJ1-4	ASRQDSRNEKLF
TRBV19	TRBJ1-1	ASSIKRDTIRSGEAF
TRBV5-4	TRBJ2-7	ASSLARQGNEQY
TRBV18	TRBJ2-7	ASSLRTGGYEQY
TRBV9	TRBJ2-1	ASSVANEQF
TRBV27	TRBJ2-7	ASSLWGQEQYEQY
TRBV11-3	TRBJ2-5	ASSPEGQETQY
TRBV10-3	TRBJ1-2	AISHRVGNYGYT
TRBV5-1	TRBJ1-1	ASSLITGDEAF
TRBV10-3	TRBJ1-4	ATQSREARRNEKLF
TRBV2	TRBJ1-1	ASSEGRGGDEAF
TRBV5-5	TRBJ1-6	ASSQPGTGIRSPLH
TRBV10-3	TRBJ2-7	AIRPSGAGGYEQY
TRBV11-2	TRBJ2-1	ASSSLAGGRYNEQF
TRBV27	TRBJ2-3	ASGTRTGYSSTDTQY
TRBV19	TRBJ1-1	ASSPGTEGNTEAF
TRBV12-3/TRBV12-4	TRBJ1-2	ASRMGQYGYT
TRBV29-1	TRBJ2-1	SVGTSGRNEQF
TRBV28	TRBJ2-7	ASSRTGSYEQY
TRBV5-4	TRBJ1-6	ASSPGQGSNNSPLH
TRBV19	TRBJ2-3	ASGERTDTQY
TRBV2	TRBJ2-7	ASGRGTTYEQY
TRBV7-6	TRBJ2-3	ASSHKGLAGGREKKDTQY
TRBV5-1	TRBJ1-2	ASSFQGTGSDGYT
TRBV2	TRBJ2-3	ASSFPSGGGAKSTDTQY
TRBV3-1/TRBV3-2	TRBJ2-2	ASSARPGLVVTGELF
TRBV9	TRBJ1-3	ASSVESSGRTIY
TRBV2	TRBJ2-4	ASVQQGAKGNIQY
TRBV14	TRBJ1-1	ASSQGQVTEAF
TRBV6-5	TRBJ1-2	ASSYSQVNYGYT
TRBV6-6	TRBJ1-5	ASSYSSPRSNQPQH
TRBV5-1	TRBJ2-5	ASSFGNGGTQETQY
TRBV6-1	TRBJ1-2	ASSEASGSTYGYT
TRBV2	TRBJ2-1	ASSEGLAGGNEQF
TRBV7-9	TRBJ2-7	ASSFEGGANEQY
TRBV24-1	TRBJ2-1	ATSDAPDRGIEQF
TRBV5-1	TRBJ1-2	ASSITGTGIGYT
TRBV5-6	TRBJ1-2	ASSGTDSYGYT
TRBV19	TRBJ2-4	ASSSSAGQGENIQY
TRBV11-1	TRBJ1-5	ASSLPDQPQH
TRBV19	TRBJ1-5	ASSRDRGYNQPQH
TRBV7-9	TRBJ1-2	ASSWTRRGLGYT
TRBV28	TRBJ1-2	ASRPEGGFGYT
TRBV5-6	TRBJ1-1	ASSMTGILNTEAF
TRBV30	TRBJ1-4	AWSSDGHSTNEKLF
TRBV27	TRBJ1-6	ASSSSSYNSPLH
TRBV2	TRBJ1-1	ASSVYGGTEAF